This T cell receptor beta chain is from a study of blood T cell repertoires in COVID-19. Background on the study: Researchers got acute and convalescent COVID-19 samples from the United States, Italy and Spain. PBMCs, B-cell-depleted T cells, or T cells were the source of the cDNA or gDNA that made up the material.

TCRdb's copy holds only in-frame clones and misses some; the assay was immunoSEQ multiplex PCR. The sample lists about 310,000 clones, around 89% occurring once. Trimming shortened V by 0 bases and J by 0 bases, and 6 bases separated the two germline ends. Germline CDR1 reads MNHEY; CDR2 reads SVGEGT. The CDR3 covers 16 residues. Sequencing used peripheral blood. The chain employs TRBV6-2 or TRBV6-3 and TRBJ1-6; the D is unclear. The TCR sequence derives from a woman aged 40 to 49 with COVID-19, enrolled during active disease. CDR3 loop: CASSYSAGSYNSPLHF. The CDR3 bases are TGTGCCAGCAGTTACTCAGCGGGCTCCTATAATTCACCCCTCCACTTT.